The 5 T cell receptor beta chains below were found in one sample sequenced in a study of cytomegalovirus exposure and HLA in healthy donors. PCR involved 60 Vbeta and 13 Jbeta primers. Assay: immunoSEQ multiplex PCR; the TCRdb copy retains only in-frame clones and omits some. The sample has approximately 160,000 clones; about four fifths are singletons. Sample: PBMCs. The source is a male donor in good health and CMV-seronegative.

V gene TRBV7-2 combines with J gene TRBJ2-5, with D possibly TRBD1 on 6 matching bases. Germline CDR1 SGHTA, CDR2 FQGNSA. The CDR3 consists of 15 residues. Trimming cost V 5 bases and J 0 bases, with 13 bases left between them. CDR3 sequence: CASSLRTVHQETQYF. The CDR3 DNA is TGTGCCAGCAGCCTAAGGACAGTCCACCAAGAGACCCAGTACTTC.

V gene TRBV9 combines with J gene TRBJ2-7, with 10 bases that match TRBD1. The CDR3 spans 14 residues. The germline V gene has CDR1 SGDLS and CDR2 YYNGEE. Trimming at V came to 3 bases and at J to 4 bases, leaving 4 bases not matched to a gene. CDR3: CASSDRTGGYEQYF. The CDR3 bases are TGTGCCAGCAGCGACCGGACAGGGGGATACGAGCAGTACTTC.

The sample holds one count of this clone. The V gene is TRBV30, the J gene TRBJ2-6, with D tentatively TRBD2 (5 bases). Germline values: CDR1 GTSNPN, CDR2 SVGIG (reference sequence). The CDR3 sequence is 14 residues long. The V end was cut by 4 bases, the J end by 3 bases, with 10 bases between. CDR3 loop: CAWKEAGGANVLTF. The DNA of the CDR3 is TGTGCCTGGAAGGAGGCGGGTGGGGCCAACGTCCTGACTTTC.

This chain connects TRBV7-2 to TRBJ2-7; 7 bases fit TRBD1. V lost 0 bases, J lost 3 bases, and 5 bases stayed unmatched. The CDR3 is 15 amino acids. Per the germline V gene, CDR1 is SGHTA and CDR2 is FQGNSA. Written as DNA, the CDR3 is TGTGCCAGCAGCTTAGCCGGGACAGATTACTACGAGCAGTACTTC. It translates to CASSLAGTDYYEQYF.

The chain carries TRBV7-2 and TRBJ2-1, with 7 bases lining up with TRBD2. The CDR3 contains 16 residues. CDR1 SGHTA and CDR2 FQGNSA come from the germline V gene. Trimming removed 5 bases from V and 7 bases from J; junction bases left unmatched: 14. CDR3 sequence reads: CASSPGGAGVRNEQFF. CDR3 nucleotides: TGTGCCAGCAGCCCCGGGGGTGCGGGAGTAAGGAATGAGCAGTTCTTC.